The rows below give T cell receptor beta chains drawn from one sample of a study of T cells in Graves' hyperthyroidism and ophthalmopathy. In TCRdb, the multiplex PCR reads were re-called with MiXCR into one record per CDR3 protein. The sample has roughly 800,000 distinct CDR3 sequences; around 39% are singletons. What was sequenced was blood. These receptors all come from a young man with Graves' hyperthyroidism. CDR3s include the opening cysteine and the closing phenylalanine or tryptophan. D genes are given only for firm matches. Clone size is not always given. Where it is, it says once, few, many or a class for expanded clones.

clone size	D gene	CDR3 length	V gene	J gene	CDR3 protein	CDR3 DNA
many	-	13	TRBV12-3/TRBV12-4	TRBJ1-1	CASGGRANTEAFF	TGTGCCAGCGGTGGCAGGGCGAACACTGAAGCTTTCTTT
many	-	12	TRBV25-1	TRBJ2-7	CASSARSYEQYF	TGTGCCAGCAGTGCCCGCTCTTACGAGCAGTACTTC
-	TRBD2	16	TRBV10-3	TRBJ2-5	CAISGPGLAGQETQYF	TGTGCCATCAGCGGACCGGGACTAGCGGGGCAAGAGACCCAGTACTTC
-	-	13	TRBV20-1	TRBJ2-2	CSAPGVRTGELFF	TGCAGTGCGCCGGGAGTCAGGACCGGGGAGCTGTTTTTT
many	-	16	TRBV19	TRBJ1-6	CASSNLLRGGTSPLHF	TGTGCCAGTAGTAACCTACTCCGTGGGGGCACTTCACCCCTCCACTTT
few	TRBD2	14	TRBV20-1	TRBJ2-5	CSASLTSGGETQYF	TGCAGTGCTAGTCTGACTAGCGGGGGTGAGACCCAGTACTTC
many	-	12	TRBV6-5	TRBJ1-5	CASSSGRLFQHF	TGTGCCAGCAGTTCCGGACGCCTGTTTCAGCATTTT
-	-	14	TRBV11-2	TRBJ1-2	CASSSGGRDNGYTF	TGTGCCAGCAGCTCCGGGGGCCGGGATAATGGCTACACCTTC
-	-	14	TRBV5-1	TRBJ1-1	CASRYRDANTEAFF	TGCGCCAGCAGGTACCGGGACGCCAACACTGAAGCTTTCTTT
many	TRBD1	14	TRBV13	TRBJ1-5	CASSSGTGNQPQHF	TGTGCCAGCAGCTCTGGGACAGGGAATCAGCCCCAGCATTTT
few	TRBD1	14	TRBV5-4	TRBJ2-5	CASSWGQGDETQYF	TGTGCCAGCAGCTGGGGACAGGGAGATGAGACCCAGTACTTC
-	-	10	TRBV29-1	TRBJ1-3	CSPTGNTIYF	TGCAGCCCCACTGGAAACACCATATATTTT
few	-	14	TRBV7-9	TRBJ2-5	CASSSPEQKETQYF	TGTGCCAGCAGCTCCCCGGAACAAAAGGAGACCCAGTACTTC
-	TRBD2	16	TRBV5-1	TRBJ2-7	CASSPREGPPFGEQYF	TGCGCCAGCAGCCCCCGGGAGGGACCGCCGTTTGGCGAGCAGTACTTC
few	TRBD1	21	TRBV10-3	TRBJ1-1	CAISEPDLSRHIDRGQAEAFF	TGTGCCATCAGTGAGCCCGACTTATCCCGTCATATTGACAGGGGGCAAGCTGAAGCTTTCTTT
-	-	17	TRBV15	TRBJ2-6	CATSRETGGSGANVLTF	TGTGCCACCAGCAGAGAGACAGGCGGCTCTGGGGCCAACGTCCTGACTTTC
-	-	15	TRBV29-1	TRBJ1-5	CSVSSGGVGNQPQHF	TGCAGCGTTTCTTCGGGTGGGGTAGGCAATCAGCCCCAGCATTTT
-	-	13	TRBV29-1	TRBJ1-1	CSVVAGPDTEAFF	TGCAGCGTTGTGGCGGGTCCGGACACTGAAGCTTTCTTT
few	-	10	TRBV12-3/TRBV12-4	TRBJ1-1	CASGPAEAFF	TGTGCTAGTGGGCCCGCTGAAGCTTTCTTT
-	TRBD1	16	TRBV2	TRBJ1-3	CASSESLQGARETIYF	TGTGCCAGCAGTGAGTCTCTCCAGGGGGCGCGGGAGACCATATATTTT
-	-	15	TRBV5-1	TRBJ2-2	CASRPTGSTTGELFF	TGCGCCAGCAGGCCTACAGGGTCGACCACCGGGGAGCTGTTTTTT
many	-	13	TRBV20-1	TRBJ1-2	CSATDTSNYGYTF	TGCAGTGCCACTGACACCTCTAACTATGGCTACACCTTC
many	TRBD1	14	TRBV19	TRBJ1-1	CASSMTGRNTEAFF	TGTGCCAGTAGTATGACAGGGAGAAACACTGAAGCTTTCTTT
-	-	14	TRBV29-1	TRBJ1-1	CSVEGWVRGTEAFF	TGCAGCGTTGAAGGTTGGGTCAGGGGCACTGAAGCTTTCTTT
-	-	12	TRBV12-3/TRBV12-4	TRBJ1-2	CASSFGINGYTF	TGTGCCAGCAGTTTCGGAATTAATGGCTACACCTTC
-	-	15	TRBV7-9	TRBJ2-2	CASSLTERNPGELFF	TGTGCCAGCAGCCTTACCGAACGAAACCCCGGGGAGCTGTTTTTT
-	-	13	TRBV7-8	TRBJ1-2	CASSVGNDGTSTF	TGTGCCAGCAGCGTAGGGAATGATGGAACCAGCACCTTC
-	-	17	TRBV11-2	TRBJ2-5	CASSPQFRTAGQETQYF	TGTGCCAGCAGCCCCCAGTTTCGGACAGCGGGTCAAGAGACCCAGTACTTC
-	TRBD1	13	TRBV29-1	TRBJ2-5	CSSQDRGIETQYF	TGCAGCAGTCAGGACAGGGGAATTGAGACCCAGTACTTC
-	-	15	TRBV14	TRBJ1-1	CASSQGGGGWTEAFF	TGTGCCAGCAGCCAAGGTGGAGGGGGATGGACTGAAGCTTTCTTT
-	-	16	TRBV7-9	TRBJ1-1	CASSLSSGVKDTEAFF	TGTGCCAGCAGCCTTTCGAGCGGGGTGAAGGACACTGAAGCTTTCTTT
-	-	15	TRBV20-1	TRBJ1-1	CSARERQVGSTEAFF	TGCAGTGCTAGAGAACGACAGGTGGGGAGCACTGAAGCTTTCTTT
many	-	15	TRBV19	TRBJ1-1	CASSATIHPNTEAFF	TGTGCCAGTAGCGCCACAATACACCCTAACACTGAAGCTTTCTTT
-	TRBD2	16	TRBV7-9	TRBJ2-2	CASSLVLAGGPGELFF	TGTGCCAGCAGCTTAGTACTAGCGGGGGGGCCGGGGGAGCTGTTTTTT
-	-	17	TRBV19	TRBJ1-2	CASSMAYLGAAEDGYTF	TGTGCCAGTAGTATGGCGTACCTTGGGGCCGCCGAAGATGGCTACACCTTC
few	-	15	TRBV7-2	TRBJ2-7	CASSLSVGSTYEQYF	TGTGCCAGCAGCTTATCTGTGGGTTCGACCTACGAGCAGTACTTC
few	-	13	TRBV13	TRBJ2-2	CASSSVITGELFF	TGTGCCAGCAGCTCCGTTATCACCGGGGAGCTGTTTTTT
-	-	15	TRBV5-1	TRBJ2-2	CASRPPSANTGELFF	TGCGCCAGCAGGCCACCTAGCGCCAACACCGGGGAGCTGTTTTTT
-	-	15	TRBV7-2	TRBJ1-1	CASSRGDVMNTEAFF	TGTGCCAGCAGCCGTGGTGACGTCATGAACACTGAAGCTTTCTTT
-	-	12	TRBV7-9	TRBJ1-5	CASRSGDQPLHF	TGTGCCAGCAGGTCAGGGGATCAGCCCCTGCATTTT
once	-	11	TRBV7-9	TRBJ2-2	CASSLGPRLFF	TGTGCCAGCAGCTTAGGACCCCGGCTGTTTTTT
many	-	12	TRBV7-2	TRBJ2-7	CASSFLYYEQYF	TGTGCCAGCAGCTTCCTCTACTACGAGCAGTACTTC
many	-	15	TRBV7-2	TRBJ1-6	CASSLDSSYNSPLHF	TGTGCCAGCAGCTTAGACAGCTCCTATAATTCACCCCTCCACTTT
many	-	14	TRBV5-1	TRBJ2-7	CASSINGRAEEQYF	TGCGCCAGCAGCATCAACGGACGAGCAGAAGAGCAGTACTTC
many	-	15	TRBV10-2	TRBJ1-5	CASSVSSGLDQPQHF	TGCGCCAGCAGTGTATCGTCCGGGTTGGATCAGCCCCAGCATTTT
-	-	16	TRBV2	TRBJ2-2	CASSSASPPNTGELFF	TGTGCCAGCAGCTCAGCTAGCCCCCCGAACACCGGGGAGCTGTTTTTT
-	TRBD1	15	TRBV20-1	TRBJ1-5	CSARVGGTGNQPQHF	TGCAGTGCTAGAGTGGGAGGGACAGGTAATCAGCCCCAGCATTTT
many	-	14	TRBV9	TRBJ1-2	CASSPWTDFHGYTF	TGTGCCAGCAGCCCGTGGACGGACTTTCATGGCTACACCTTC
many	-	13	TRBV7-2	TRBJ2-7	CASSLGRSYEQYF	TGTGCCAGCAGCCTGGGACGGTCCTACGAGCAGTACTTC
-	TRBD1	12	TRBV29-1	TRBJ2-7	CSQGQGPYEQYF	TGCAGCCAAGGACAGGGCCCCTACGAGCAGTACTTC
-	-	11	TRBV19	TRBJ2-5	CASGDQETQYF	TGTGCCAGCGGAGATCAAGAGACCCAGTACTTC
-	-	13	TRBV7-3	TRBJ2-1	CASSPDASLEQFF	TGTGCCAGCAGCCCCGACGCCTCCCTGGAGCAGTTCTTC
-	-	19	TRBV12-3/TRBV12-4	TRBJ1-4	CASSYPGDRQLSTNEKLFF	TGTGCCAGCAGTTACCCCGGGGACCGCCAGCTATCAACTAATGAAAAACTGTTTTTT
many	TRBD1	14	TRBV5-8	TRBJ1-6	CAGQGTIYNSPLHF	TGTGCCGGACAGGGGACGATCTATAATTCACCCCTCCACTTT
few	TRBD1	14	TRBV20-1	TRBJ2-5	CSAPPLRGRKTQYF	TGCAGTGCTCCCCCTTTAAGGGGGCGAAAGACCCAGTACTTC